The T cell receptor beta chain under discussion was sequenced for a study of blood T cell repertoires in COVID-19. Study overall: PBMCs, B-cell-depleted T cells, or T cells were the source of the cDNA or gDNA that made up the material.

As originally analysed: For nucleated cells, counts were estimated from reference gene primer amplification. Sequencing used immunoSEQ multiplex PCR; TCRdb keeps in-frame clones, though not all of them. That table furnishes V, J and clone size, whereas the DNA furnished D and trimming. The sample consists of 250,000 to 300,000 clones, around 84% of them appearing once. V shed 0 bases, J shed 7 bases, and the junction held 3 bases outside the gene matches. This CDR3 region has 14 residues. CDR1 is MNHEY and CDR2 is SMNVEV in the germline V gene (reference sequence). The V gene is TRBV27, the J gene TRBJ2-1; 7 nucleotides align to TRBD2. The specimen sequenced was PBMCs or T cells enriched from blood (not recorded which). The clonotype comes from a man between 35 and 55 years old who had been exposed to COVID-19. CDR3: CASSLSGLLNEQFF. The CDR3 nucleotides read TGTGCCAGCAGTTTATCGGGACTATTGAATGAGCAGTTCTTC.